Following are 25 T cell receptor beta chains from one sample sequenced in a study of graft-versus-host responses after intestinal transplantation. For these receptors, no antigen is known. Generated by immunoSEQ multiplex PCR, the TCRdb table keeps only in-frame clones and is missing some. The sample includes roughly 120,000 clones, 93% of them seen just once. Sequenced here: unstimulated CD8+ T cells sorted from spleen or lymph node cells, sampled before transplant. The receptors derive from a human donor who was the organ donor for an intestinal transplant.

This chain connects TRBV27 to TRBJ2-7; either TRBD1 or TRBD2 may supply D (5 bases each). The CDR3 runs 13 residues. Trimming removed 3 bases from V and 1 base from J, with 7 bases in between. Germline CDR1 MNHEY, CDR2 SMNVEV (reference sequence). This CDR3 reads CASSFWGSYEQYF. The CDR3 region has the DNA TGTGCCAGCAGTTTTTGGGGGTCCTACGAGCAGTACTTC.

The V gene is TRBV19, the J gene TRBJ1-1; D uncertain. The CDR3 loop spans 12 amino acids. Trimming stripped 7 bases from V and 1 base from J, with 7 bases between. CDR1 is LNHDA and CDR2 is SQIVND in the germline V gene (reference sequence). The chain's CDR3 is CASNLGNTEAFF. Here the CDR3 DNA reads TGTGCCAGTAACCTCGGGAACACTGAAGCTTTCTTT.

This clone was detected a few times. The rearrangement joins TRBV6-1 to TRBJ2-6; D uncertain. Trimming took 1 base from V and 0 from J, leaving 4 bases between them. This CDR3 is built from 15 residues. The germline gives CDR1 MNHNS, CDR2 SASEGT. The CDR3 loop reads CASSEEISGANVLTF. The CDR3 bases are TGTGCCAGCAGTGAAGAAATCTCTGGGGCCAACGTCCTGACTTTC.

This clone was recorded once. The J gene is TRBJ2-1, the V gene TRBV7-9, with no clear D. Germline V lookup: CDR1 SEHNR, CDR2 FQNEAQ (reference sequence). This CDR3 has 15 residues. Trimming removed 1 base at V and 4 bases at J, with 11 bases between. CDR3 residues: CASSLDTVLYNEQFF. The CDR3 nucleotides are TGTGCCAGCAGCTTAGACACGGTGCTTTACAATGAGCAGTTCTTC.

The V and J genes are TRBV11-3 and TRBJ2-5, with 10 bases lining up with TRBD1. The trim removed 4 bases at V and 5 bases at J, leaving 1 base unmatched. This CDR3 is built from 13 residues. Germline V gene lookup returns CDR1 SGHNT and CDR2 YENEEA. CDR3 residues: CASSWTGGETQYF. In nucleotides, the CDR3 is TGTGCCAGCAGCTGGACAGGGGGTGAGACCCAGTACTTC.

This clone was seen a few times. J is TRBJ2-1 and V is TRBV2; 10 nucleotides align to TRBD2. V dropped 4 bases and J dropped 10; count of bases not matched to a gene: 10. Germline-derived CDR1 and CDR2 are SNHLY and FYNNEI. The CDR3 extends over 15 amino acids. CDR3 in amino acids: CASSGGTSVFGEQFF. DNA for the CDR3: TGTGCCAGCAGTGGCGGGACTAGCGTTTTCGGGGAGCAGTTCTTC.

The CDR3 DNA reads as TGTGCCAGCAGTTTAATGGACAGGGGCTACGAGCAGTACTTC. It yields the protein CASSLMDRGYEQYF. The V gene is TRBV28, the J gene TRBJ2-7; 9 bases fit TRBD1. This CDR3 is 14 amino acids long. Germline values: CDR1 MDHEN, CDR2 SYDVKM. The ends lost 2 bases at V and 3 bases at J; junction bases unmatched: 2.

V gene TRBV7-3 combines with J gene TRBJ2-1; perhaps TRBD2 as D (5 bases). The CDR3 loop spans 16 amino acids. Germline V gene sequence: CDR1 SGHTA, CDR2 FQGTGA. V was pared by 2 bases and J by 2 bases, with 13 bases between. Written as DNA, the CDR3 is TGTGCCAGCAGCTTAGTCCCCGGGGTAGCCTACAATGAGCAGTTCTTC. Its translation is CASSLVPGVAYNEQFF.

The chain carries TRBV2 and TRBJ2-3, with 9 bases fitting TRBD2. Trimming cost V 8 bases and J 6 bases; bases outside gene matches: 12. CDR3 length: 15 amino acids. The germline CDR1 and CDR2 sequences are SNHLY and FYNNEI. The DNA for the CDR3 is TGTGCCAGCTCCACCTCAGGGACTAGCCTGGATACGCAGTATTTT. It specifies CASSTSGTSLDTQYF.

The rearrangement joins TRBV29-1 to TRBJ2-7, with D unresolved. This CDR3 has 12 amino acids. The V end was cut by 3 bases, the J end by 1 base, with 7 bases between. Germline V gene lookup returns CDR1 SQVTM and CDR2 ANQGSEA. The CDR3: CSVDMGSYEQYF. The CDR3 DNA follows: TGCAGCGTTGATATGGGGTCCTACGAGCAGTACTTC.

The CDR3 DNA follows: TGTGCCACCAGCAGAGACCGGGGGTACTATGGCTACACCTTC. Translation gives CATSRDRGYYGYTF. The J gene is TRBJ1-2, the V gene TRBV15, with D possibly matching TRBD1 (5 bases). This CDR3 is 14 amino acids long. V lost 0 bases to trimming and J lost 3 bases, with 8 bases between them. CDR1 is LNHNV and CDR2 is YYDKDF in the germline V gene (reference sequence).

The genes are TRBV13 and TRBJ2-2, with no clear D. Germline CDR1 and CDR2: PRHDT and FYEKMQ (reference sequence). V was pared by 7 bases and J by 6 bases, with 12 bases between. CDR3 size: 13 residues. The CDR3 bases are TGTGCCAGCACCGATAGAGGTCCCGGGGAGCTGTTTTTT. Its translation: CASTDRGPGELFF.

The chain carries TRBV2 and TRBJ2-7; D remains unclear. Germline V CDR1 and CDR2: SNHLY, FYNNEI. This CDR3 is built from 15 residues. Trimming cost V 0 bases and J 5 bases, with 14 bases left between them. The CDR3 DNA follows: TGTGCCAGCAGTGAAGCCCCCAAAGACCTCCACGAGCAGTACTTC. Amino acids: CASSEAPKDLHEQYF.

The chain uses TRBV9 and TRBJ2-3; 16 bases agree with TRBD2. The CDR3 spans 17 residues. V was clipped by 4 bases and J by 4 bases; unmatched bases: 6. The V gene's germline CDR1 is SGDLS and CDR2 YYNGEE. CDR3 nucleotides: TGTGCCAGCAGCAATACCGGGACTAGCGGGAGGGCAGATACGCAGTATTTT. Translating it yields CASSNTGTSGRADTQYF.

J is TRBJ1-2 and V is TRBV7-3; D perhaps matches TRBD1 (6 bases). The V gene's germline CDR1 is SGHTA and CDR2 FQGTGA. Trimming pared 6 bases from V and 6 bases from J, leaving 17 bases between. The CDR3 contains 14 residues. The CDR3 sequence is CASSPTGGQDGYTF. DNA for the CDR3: TGTGCCAGCAGTCCGACCGGGGGCCAGGATGGCTACACCTTC.

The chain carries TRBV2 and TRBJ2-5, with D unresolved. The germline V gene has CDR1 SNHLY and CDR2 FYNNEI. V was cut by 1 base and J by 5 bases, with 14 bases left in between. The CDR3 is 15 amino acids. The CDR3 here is CASSEVDRSKETQYF. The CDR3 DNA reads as TGTGCCAGCAGTGAAGTGGACCGGTCCAAGGAGACCCAGTACTTC.

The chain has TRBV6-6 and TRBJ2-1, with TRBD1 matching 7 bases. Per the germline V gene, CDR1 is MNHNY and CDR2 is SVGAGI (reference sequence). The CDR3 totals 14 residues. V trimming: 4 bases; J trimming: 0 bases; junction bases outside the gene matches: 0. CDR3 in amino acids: CASSWDSSYNEQFF. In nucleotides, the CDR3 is TGTGCCAGCAGTTGGGACAGCTCCTACAATGAGCAGTTCTTC.

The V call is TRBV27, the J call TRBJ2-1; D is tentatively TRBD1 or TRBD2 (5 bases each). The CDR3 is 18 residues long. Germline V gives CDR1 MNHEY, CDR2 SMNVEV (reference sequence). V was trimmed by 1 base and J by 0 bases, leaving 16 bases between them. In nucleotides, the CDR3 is TGTGCCAGCAGTTTATACCGGAGAGGGGCTAGCTCCTACAATGAGCAGTTCTTC. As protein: CASSLYRRGASSYNEQFF.

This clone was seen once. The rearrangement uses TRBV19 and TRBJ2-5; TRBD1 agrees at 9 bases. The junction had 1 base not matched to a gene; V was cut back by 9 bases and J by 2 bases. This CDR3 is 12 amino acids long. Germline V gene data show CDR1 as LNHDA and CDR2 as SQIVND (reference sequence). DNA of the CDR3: TGTGCCAGGGGGACAGGGCAAGAGACCCAGTACTTC. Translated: CARGTGQETQYF.

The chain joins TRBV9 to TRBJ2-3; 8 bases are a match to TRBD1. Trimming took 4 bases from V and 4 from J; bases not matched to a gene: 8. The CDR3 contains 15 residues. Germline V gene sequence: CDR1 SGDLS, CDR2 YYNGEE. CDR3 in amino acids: CASSRPGGGADTQYF. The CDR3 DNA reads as TGTGCCAGCAGCCGACCAGGGGGCGGGGCAGATACGCAGTATTTT. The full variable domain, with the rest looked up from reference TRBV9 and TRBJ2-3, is DSGVTQTPKHLITATGQRVTLRCSPRSGDLSVYWYQQSLDQGLQFLIQYYNGEERAKGNILERFSAQQFPDLHSELNLSSLELGDSALYFCASSRPGGGADTQYFGPGTRLTVL.

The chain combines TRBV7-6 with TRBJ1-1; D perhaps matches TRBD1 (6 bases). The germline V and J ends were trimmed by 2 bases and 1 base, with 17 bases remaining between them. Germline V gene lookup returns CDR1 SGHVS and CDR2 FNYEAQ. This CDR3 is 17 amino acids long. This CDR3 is CASSLTHGWTANTEAFF. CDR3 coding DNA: TGTGCCAGCAGCTTAACACACGGATGGACAGCGAACACTGAAGCTTTCTTT.

CDR3 loop: CASSLNRDPYNEQFF. For the CDR3, the DNA is TGTGCCAGCAGCTTAAACCGGGACCCCTACAATGAGCAGTTCTTC. This chain links TRBV7-9 with TRBJ2-1, with D perhaps matching TRBD1 or TRBD2 (5 bases each). The CDR3 totals 15 residues. The germline V gene has CDR1 SEHNR and CDR2 FQNEAQ (reference sequence). V shed 2 bases and J shed 2 bases, with 10 bases lying between them.

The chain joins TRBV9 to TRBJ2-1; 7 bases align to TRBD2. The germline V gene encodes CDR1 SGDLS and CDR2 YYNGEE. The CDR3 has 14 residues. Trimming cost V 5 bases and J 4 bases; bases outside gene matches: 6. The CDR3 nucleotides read TGTGCCAGCAGGGGGACTACACAATACAATGAGCAGTTCTTC. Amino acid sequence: CASRGTTQYNEQFF. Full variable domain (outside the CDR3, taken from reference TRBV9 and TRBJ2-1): DSGVTQTPKHLITATGQRVTLRCSPRSGDLSVYWYQQSLDQGLQFLIQYYNGEERAKGNILERFSAQQFPDLHSELNLSSLELGDSALYFCASRGTTQYNEQFFGPGTRLTVL.

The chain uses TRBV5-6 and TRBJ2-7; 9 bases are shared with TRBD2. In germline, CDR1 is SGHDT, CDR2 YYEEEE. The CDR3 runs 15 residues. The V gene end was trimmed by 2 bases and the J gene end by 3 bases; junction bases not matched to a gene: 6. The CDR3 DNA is TGTGCCAGCAGCTTAATGCGGGAGGGAATCTACGAGCAGTACTTC. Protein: CASSLMREGIYEQYF.

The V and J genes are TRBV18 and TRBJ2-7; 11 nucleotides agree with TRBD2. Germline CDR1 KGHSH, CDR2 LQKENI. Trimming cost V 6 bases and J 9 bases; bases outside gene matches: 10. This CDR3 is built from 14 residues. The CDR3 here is CASSRGTSGTVQYF. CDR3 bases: TGTGCCAGCTCCCGCGGGACTAGCGGTACGGTGCAGTACTTC.